The sequence of this T cell receptor beta chain was determined in a study of cytomegalovirus exposure and HLA in healthy donors. Nominally healthy donors were sampled, though unrecorded immune exposures were likely. A remark on this clone: The junction and the germline gene differ at one end; a read error may be behind it.

In germline, CDR1 is SEHNR, CDR2 FQNEAQ (reference sequence). This CDR3 is 15 amino acids long. The PCR had 60 Vbeta and 13 Jbeta primers. Generated by immunoSEQ multiplex PCR, the TCRdb table keeps only in-frame clones and is missing some. The data show about 160,000 clones, about 81% seen once. The specimen sequenced was PBMCs. The sequence came from a woman between 18 and 30 years old in good health and CMV-seronegative. The rearrangement uses TRBV7-9 and TRBJ2-7, with TRBD1 as a possible D gene (7 bases). The DNA of the CDR3 is TGTTCCAGCAGCATGACAGGGAGGATGACCTACGAGCAGTACTTC. Its protein is CSSSMTGRMTYEQYF. The entire variable domain, with the rest obtained from reference TRBV7-9 and TRBJ2-7, is as follows: DTGVSQNPRHKITKRGQNVTFRCDPISEHNRLYWYRQTLGQGPEFLTYFQNEAQLEKSRLLSDRFSAERPKGSFSTLEIQRTEQGDSAMYLCSSSMTGRMTYEQYFGPGTRLTVT.